This entry concerns a single T cell receptor (beta chain). The repertoire was sequenced with immunoSEQ multiplex PCR; TCRdb's copy has only in-frame clones and lacks some. The data hold about 160,000 clones, with around 94% observed a single time. The length of the CDR3 is 13 residues. The V gene's germline CDR1 is ENHRY and CDR2 SYGVKD. V lost 6 bases to trimming and J lost 0 bases, with 5 bases between them. The record originates from a study of control samples from healthy donors and cancer patients. Sequenced sample: PBMCs. The rearrangement links TRBV10-3 to TRBJ2-2, with D uncertain. The TCR comes from a man aged 60 to 69 with colorectal cancer. The CDR3 sequence is CAISLTNTGELFF. In DNA, the CDR3 is TGTGCCATCAGCCTGACGAACACCGGGGAGCTGTTTTTT.